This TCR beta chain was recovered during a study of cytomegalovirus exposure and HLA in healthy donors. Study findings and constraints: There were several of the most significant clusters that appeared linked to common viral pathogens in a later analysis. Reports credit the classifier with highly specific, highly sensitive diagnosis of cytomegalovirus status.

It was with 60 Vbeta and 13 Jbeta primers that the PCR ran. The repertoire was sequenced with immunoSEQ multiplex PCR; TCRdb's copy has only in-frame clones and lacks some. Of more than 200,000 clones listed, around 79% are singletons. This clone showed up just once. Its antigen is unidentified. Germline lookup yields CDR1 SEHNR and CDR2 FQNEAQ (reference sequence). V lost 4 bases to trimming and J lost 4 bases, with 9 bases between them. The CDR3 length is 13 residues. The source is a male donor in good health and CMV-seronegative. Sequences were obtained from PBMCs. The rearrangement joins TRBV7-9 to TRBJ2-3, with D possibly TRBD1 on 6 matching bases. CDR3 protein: CASSYQGSDTQYF. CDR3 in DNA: TGTGCCAGCAGCTACCAGGGGTCAGATACGCAGTATTTT.